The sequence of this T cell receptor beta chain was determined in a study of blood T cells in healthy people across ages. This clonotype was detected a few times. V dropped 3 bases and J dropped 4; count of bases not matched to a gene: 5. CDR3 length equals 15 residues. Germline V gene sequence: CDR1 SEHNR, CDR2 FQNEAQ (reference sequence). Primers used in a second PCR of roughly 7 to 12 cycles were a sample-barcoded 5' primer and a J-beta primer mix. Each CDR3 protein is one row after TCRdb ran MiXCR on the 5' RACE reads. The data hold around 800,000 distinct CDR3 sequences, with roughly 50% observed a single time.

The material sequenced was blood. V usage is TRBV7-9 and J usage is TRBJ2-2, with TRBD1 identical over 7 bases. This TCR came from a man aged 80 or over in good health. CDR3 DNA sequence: TGTGCCAGCAGCTTTACGGGACAGTCCACCGGGGAGCTGTTTTTT. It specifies CASSFTGQSTGELFF.